This T cell receptor beta chain was captured in a study of cytomegalovirus exposure and HLA in healthy donors. The CDR3 covers 11 residues. Trimming removed 5 bases from V and 4 bases from J, with 5 bases in between. Germline CDR1 and CDR2: ENHRY and SYGVKD. The study, taken as a whole, reports: HLA alleles were associated with 16,951 TCR beta sequences in a later analysis at 0.05 false discovery rate. In an earlier analysis, about 87% or about 30%: the productive usage of most TCR beta V segments. Serostatus for CMV was the only available immune exposure information. The study flagged approximately 180 TCR beta chains as cytomegalovirus-associated.

On this clone: No antigen is known for it.

Primers: 60 Vbeta forward and 13 Jbeta reverse. TCRdb's copy holds only in-frame clones and misses some; the assay was immunoSEQ multiplex PCR. The repertoire holds about 240,000 clones, with 81% as singletons. This clonotype originated in a woman aged 55-75 years in good health and CMV-seropositive. The sequencing sample was made of PBMCs. The rearrangement links TRBV10-3 to TRBJ2-5, with D unclear. CDR3 amino acids: CAISSGETQYF. The CDR3 DNA sequence: TGTGCCATCAGTTCGGGAGAGACCCAGTACTTC.